Below are 18 T cell receptor beta chains sequenced from a single sample in a study of neoadjuvant nivolumab and ipilimumab in lung cancer. Sequencing used immunoSEQ multiplex PCR; TCRdb keeps in-frame clones, though not all of them. The table lists some 28,000 clones, about 83% of them singletons. The sample was tumor tissue, taken after neoadjuvant nivolumab, alone or with ipilimumab, at or shortly before surgery. These receptor sequences come from an adult with non-small cell lung cancer.

This rearrangement joins TRBV7-2 to TRBJ2-3, with D tentatively TRBD2 (5 bases). CDR1 SGHTA and CDR2 FQGNSA come from the germline V gene. V was shortened by 1 base and J by 2 bases, with 7 bases between the two germline ends. The CDR3 extends over 14 amino acids. The CDR3 protein is CASSLGTSTDTQYF. The DNA for the CDR3 is TGTGCCAGCAGCTTAGGGACTTCCACAGATACGCAGTATTTT.

The rearrangement uses TRBV5-1 and TRBJ2-2; D is possibly TRBD1 or TRBD2 (5 bases each). CDR1 SGHRS and CDR2 YFSETQ come from the germline V gene. The CDR3 runs 14 residues. Trimming took 2 bases from V and 5 from J, leaving 10 bases between them. The CDR3 bases are TGCGCCAGCAGCTTAGGGACCGGGACCGGGGAGCTGTTTTTT. It encodes CASSLGTGTGELFF.

V and J are TRBV18 and TRBJ2-5; D is ambiguous. Between the trimmed V and J ends, which lost 3 bases and 4 bases, there was a span of 12 bases. Germline assignment: CDR1 KGHSH and CDR2 LQKENI. The CDR3 runs 14 residues. CDR3 in DNA: TGTGCCAGCTCACCCGGATTTGAAATAGAGACCCAGTACTTC. This gives the protein CASSPGFEIETQYF.

The chain employs TRBV6-5 and TRBJ2-5; 8 bases match TRBD1. Unmatched junction bases numbered 7, after V lost 8 bases and J lost 5 bases. This CDR3 comprises 13 residues. Germline V gene lookup returns CDR1 MNHEY and CDR2 SVGAGI. The chain's CDR3 is CASRRGQVETQYF. CDR3 nucleotide sequence: TGTGCCAGCCGCAGGGGGCAAGTTGAGACCCAGTACTTC.

The V gene is TRBV29-1, the J gene TRBJ2-3; D ambiguous. This CDR3 has 14 amino acids. Trimming pared 3 bases from V and 2 bases from J, leaving 12 bases between. Germline V CDR1 and CDR2: SQVTM, ANQGSEA. The DNA of the CDR3 is TGCAGCGTTGAGGGTCCTTTTGCCACAGATACGCAGTATTTT. It is translated as CSVEGPFATDTQYF.

The chain recombines TRBV19 with TRBJ2-5; 16 nucleotides align to TRBD2. J gave up 2 bases and V 7 bases, and 10 bases lay outside the gene matches. The CDR3 totals 18 residues. Germline CDR1 is LNHDA and CDR2 is SQIVND (reference sequence). CDR3 loop: CASTPGLAGGGFQETQYF. Written as DNA, the CDR3 is TGTGCCAGTACCCCGGGACTAGCGGGGGGGGGTTTTCAAGAGACCCAGTACTTC.

The chain is built from TRBV5-1 and TRBJ1-4, with 7 bases matching TRBD1. This CDR3 is built from 14 residues. Germline loops: CDR1 SGHRS, CDR2 YFSETQ. The V and J ends lost 4 bases and 8 bases, in that order; junction bases with no gene match: 8. This CDR3 reads CASSLGTDGEKLFF. In nucleotides, the CDR3 is TGCGCCAGCAGCCTTGGGACAGACGGAGAAAAACTGTTTTTT.

V usage is TRBV11-2 and J usage is TRBJ1-6; tentative D call: TRBD1 (5 bases). The CDR3 totals 18 residues. Per the germline V gene, CDR1 is SGHAT and CDR2 is FQNNGV. V lost 1 base, J lost 0 bases, and 13 bases lay in between. CDR3 nucleotides: TGTGCCAGCAGCTTAGGGACATTTGGGAGCTCCTATAATTCACCCCTCCACTTT. Translating gives CASSLGTFGSSYNSPLHF.

The CDR3 DNA is TGTGCCAGCAGCAGAGACAGGAGTAGCAATCAGCCCCAGCATTTT. Its translation is CASSRDRSSNQPQHF. This chain uses TRBV6-5 with TRBJ1-5; D might be TRBD1 (6 bases). Germline CDR1 is MNHEY and CDR2 is SVGAGI. The germline V and J ends were trimmed by 6 bases and 0 bases, with 12 bases remaining between them. The CDR3 spans 15 residues.

The gene calls are TRBV5-1 and TRBJ1-2, with 7 bases aligning to TRBD1. With V trimmed by 0 bases and J by 2 bases, 1 base remained unmatched. The V gene's germline CDR1 is SGHRS and CDR2 YFSETQ. The CDR3 is made up of 14 amino acids. The CDR3 protein is CASSLEGQNYGYTF. In nucleotides, the CDR3 is TGCGCCAGCAGCTTGGAGGGACAGAACTATGGCTACACCTTC.

The gene calls are TRBV29-1 and TRBJ1-1; 10 bases map to TRBD1. The CDR3 runs 13 residues. The ends lost 5 bases at V and 7 bases at J; junction bases unmatched: 7. CDR1 is SQVTM and CDR2 is ANQGSEA in the germline V gene. The CDR3 region has the DNA TGCAGCGTTACTGGACAGGGGGACGGTGAAGCTTTCTTT. This sequence encodes CSVTGQGDGEAFF.

V gene TRBV6-1 combines with J gene TRBJ2-7; 12 positions agree with TRBD2. From germline, CDR1 is MNHNS and CDR2 SASEGT. CDR3 length equals 17 residues. The V segment lost 4 bases and the J segment 4 bases; nucleotides outside the gene matches: 11. CDR3 sequence reads: CASSGRTSGIPTYEQYF. The CDR3 coding sequence is TGTGCCAGCAGTGGCCGGACTAGCGGGATTCCCACTTACGAGCAGTACTTC.

A few counts support this clone. This rearrangement joins TRBV2 to TRBJ2-5; 7 bases line up with TRBD2. Germline CDR1 is SNHLY and CDR2 is FYNNEI. Unmatched junction bases numbered 7, after V lost 7 bases and J lost 5 bases. There are 13 residues in the CDR3. The DNA of the CDR3 is TGTGCCAGCATCAGCGGGACGGGGGAGACCCAGTACTTC. Its translation: CASISGTGETQYF.

A few counts support this clone. The chain couples TRBV12-5 to TRBJ2-2; D is ambiguous. Germline CDR1 reads LGHNT; CDR2 reads FRNRAP. The CDR3 totals 12 residues. V was shortened by 3 bases and J by 6 bases, with 5 bases between the two germline ends. The CDR3 reads CASGLVPGELFF. DNA of the CDR3: TGTGCTAGTGGTTTAGTTCCCGGGGAGCTGTTTTTT.

The chain employs TRBV25-1 and TRBJ1-2, with a possible D match to TRBD1 (5 bases). The CDR3 has 12 amino acids. V was pared by 6 bases and J by 2 bases, with 7 bases between. The germline V gene encodes CDR1 MGHDK and CDR2 SYGVNS. DNA of the CDR3: TGTGCCAGCAGGGAGGGGAACTATGGCTACACCTTC. It specifies CASREGNYGYTF.

This clone counts as medium-sized. The V and J genes are TRBV4-1 and TRBJ2-7; D ambiguous. CDR1 and CDR2 from the germline V gene are MGHRA and YSYEKL. The CDR3 runs to 15 residues. Trimming pared 4 bases from V and 2 bases from J, leaving 15 bases between. CDR3 protein: CASSRLQSTTYEQYF. As DNA, the CDR3 is TGCGCCAGCAGCCGACTCCAGTCCACTACCTACGAGCAGTACTTC.

The chain links TRBV11-2 to TRBJ2-7; 10 bases align to TRBD2. V shed 6 bases and J 2 bases; nucleotides not matched to a gene: 16. The CDR3 loop spans 18 amino acids. The germline V gene encodes CDR1 SGHAT and CDR2 FQNNGV. CDR3 sequence: CASSSGASSGSRAYEQYF. In nucleotides, the CDR3 is TGTGCCAGCAGTTCGGGGGCGTCTAGCGGGAGTAGGGCCTACGAGCAGTACTTC.

This clone has only one observation. The chain couples TRBV7-2 to TRBJ2-7; 8 bases line up with TRBD2. The CDR3 consists of 15 residues. J was trimmed by 0 bases and V by 4 bases; bases with no gene match: 5. In germline, CDR1 is SGHTA, CDR2 FQGNSA. Written as DNA, the CDR3 is TGTGCCAGCAGCTCGACTAGCGATCCCTCCTACGAGCAGTACTTC. This translates into CASSSTSDPSYEQYF.